This T cell receptor beta chain was sequenced for a study of control samples from healthy donors and cancer patients. Germline-derived CDR1 and CDR2 are MNHEY and SVGEGT. The CDR3 is 15 amino acids. Trimming stripped 5 bases from V and 2 bases from J, with 16 bases between. Generated by immunoSEQ multiplex PCR, the TCRdb table keeps only in-frame clones and is missing some. This sample has approximately 150,000 clones, with about 90% found just once. Sequenced: blood. The V and J genes are TRBV6-2 or TRBV6-3 and TRBJ2-7; D ambiguous. The clonotype originates from a man aged 18 to 29 in good health. This chain's CDR3 is CASSLWTPTAYEQYF. In DNA form, the CDR3 reads TGTGCCAGCAGTCTCTGGACGCCGACCGCCTACGAGCAGTACTTC.